The 12 T cell receptor beta chains presented below share a single source sample, sequenced in a study of T cell responses to AZD1222 COVID-19 vaccine. Assay used: immunoSEQ multiplex PCR; TCRdb lists only in-frame clones, some missing. The sample consists of 100,000 or so clones, approximately 90% of them appearing once. Specimen: peripheral blood, collected on day 0 of AZD1222 vaccination. These receptors originate from an adult in good health.

This chain links TRBV3-1 (or the pseudogene TRBV3-2) with TRBJ2-3; D ambiguous. V was cut by 0 bases and J by 3 bases, with 7 bases left in between. Germline values: CDR1 LGHDT, CDR2 YNNKEL (reference sequence). The CDR3 runs 14 residues. CDR3 residues: CASSQDLRTDTQYF. Here the CDR3 DNA reads TGTGCCAGCAGCCAAGATCTGCGGACAGATACGCAGTATTTT.

This sequence joins TRBV6-5 and TRBJ1-1; D gene ambiguous. Per germline, CDR1 MNHEY and CDR2 SVGAGI. The ends were cut back, 4 bases at V and 2 bases at J, with 14 bases in the middle. The CDR3 sequence is 15 residues long. The CDR3 sequence is CASSLSVSANTEAFF. As DNA, the CDR3 is TGTGCCAGCAGTTTGTCGGTATCGGCTAACACTGAAGCTTTCTTT.

The J gene is TRBJ2-5, the V gene TRBV24-1; 9 nucleotides match TRBD1. CDR3 length equals 16 residues. The ends lost 3 bases at V and 0 bases at J; junction bases unmatched: 4. In germline, CDR1 is KGHDR, CDR2 SFDVKD. The CDR3 DNA is TGTGCCACCAGTGATCTGACAGGGGGGCACCAAGAGACCCAGTACTTC. Its translation is CATSDLTGGHQETQYF.

The CDR3, as DNA: TGTGCCAGTAGTATCATCGGGAGGAGCAATCAGCCCCAGCATTTT. Translation: CASSIIGRSNQPQHF. The rearrangement joins TRBV19 to TRBJ1-5; D remains unclear. The CDR3 runs to 15 residues. Trimming cost V 3 bases and J 1 base, with 10 bases left between them. From germline, CDR1 is LNHDA and CDR2 SQIVND (reference sequence).

The chain has TRBV11-2 and TRBJ1-2, with TRBD1 matching over 9 bases. V was clipped by 5 bases and J by 4 bases; unmatched bases: 8. From germline, CDR1 is SGHAT and CDR2 FQNNGV. The CDR3 has 15 amino acids. CDR3 in amino acids: CASSQRTGVSYGYTF. Here the CDR3 DNA reads TGTGCCAGCAGCCAACGGACAGGGGTTAGCTATGGCTACACCTTC.

The V and J genes are TRBV5-1 and TRBJ1-2; 7 nucleotides line up with TRBD1. Germline-derived CDR1 and CDR2 are SGHRS and YFSETQ. V lost 5 bases, J lost 1 base, and 8 bases stayed unmatched. CDR3 length equals 15 residues. The CDR3 loop reads CASSKGTDYNYGYTF. The CDR3, as DNA: TGCGCCAGCAGTAAAGGGACAGATTATAACTATGGCTACACCTTC.

The chain employs TRBV5-4 and TRBJ1-2; D remains unclear. The V end lost 0 bases, the J end lost 0 bases, and 12 bases lay between the germline ends. Germline values: CDR1 SGHNT, CDR2 YYREEE (reference sequence). This CDR3 contains 16 residues. The DNA for the CDR3 is TGTGCCAGCAGCTTGGGAGTGGTTACAGCTAACTATGGCTACACCTTC. Protein product: CASSLGVVTANYGYTF.

V usage is TRBV27 and J usage is TRBJ2-7; 7 nucleotides line up with TRBD2. J gave up 2 bases and V 6 bases, and 7 bases lay outside the gene matches. The CDR3 has 14 amino acids. Germline V gives CDR1 MNHEY, CDR2 SMNVEV (reference sequence). The CDR3 sequence is CASRGAGLPYEQYF. The CDR3 DNA sequence: TGTGCCAGCAGGGGAGCGGGGCTCCCCTACGAGCAGTACTTC.

The chain recombines TRBV9 with TRBJ2-1; 11 bases agree with TRBD1. Germline CDR1 reads SGDLS; CDR2 reads YYNGEE. The V gene end was trimmed by 3 bases and the J gene end by 8 bases; junction bases not matched to a gene: 7. The CDR3 is 15 residues long. The CDR3 protein is CASSAPGQGGDEQFF. CDR3 in DNA: TGTGCCAGCAGCGCGCCGGGACAGGGGGGTGATGAGCAGTTCTTC. The full variable domain, completed using reference TRBV9 and TRBJ2-1, is DSGVTQTPKHLITATGQRVTLRCSPRSGDLSVYWYQQSLDQGLQFLIQYYNGEERAKGNILERFSAQQFPDLHSELNLSSLELGDSALYFCASSAPGQGGDEQFFGPGTRLTVL.

This clone has more than one count but fewer than ten. The chain combines TRBV29-1 with TRBJ1-1, with a possible D match to TRBD1 (6 bases). V lost 1 base to trimming and J lost 1 base, with 10 bases between them. This CDR3 has 14 residues. In germline, CDR1 is SQVTM, CDR2 ANQGSEA. CDR3 sequence: CSVEVKQGNTEAFF. The CDR3 DNA follows: TGCAGCGTTGAAGTAAAACAGGGGAACACTGAAGCTTTCTTT.

The CDR3 DNA reads TGTGCCAGTAGTATAGATGGGTGGGGGCCCTACAATGAGCAGTTCTTC. Translation gives CASSIDGWGPYNEQFF. The chain couples TRBV19 to TRBJ2-1; D is perhaps TRBD1 (6 bases). V was pared by 0 bases and J by 2 bases, with 11 bases between. Germline values: CDR1 LNHDA, CDR2 SQIVND (reference sequence). The CDR3 has 16 amino acids.

The chain carries TRBV30 and TRBJ1-6, with no clear D. The germline CDR1 and CDR2 sequences are GTSNPN and SVGIG (reference sequence). The CDR3 runs to 14 residues. The V end lost 3 bases, the J end lost 6 bases, and 12 bases lay between the germline ends. CDR3 in amino acids: CAWSLGQFNSPLHF. The CDR3 DNA sequence: TGTGCCTGGAGCCTCGGTCAGTTTAATTCACCCCTCCACTTT.